The TCR beta chain under discussion was sequenced for a study of blood T cell repertoires in COVID-19. How the authors handled the data: Nucleated cell counts were estimated from reference gene primer amplification. Sequencing was performed with immunoSEQ multiplex PCR; in TCRdb, only in-frame clones are kept and a portion is missing. V and J calls and clone size are those listed in that table; D and trimming were worked out from the DNA. Among about 100,000 clones, about 80% were seen once, and the ten largest hold about 12%. What was sequenced was peripheral blood. The TCR was taken from a woman in her sixties or seventies with acute or convalescent COVID-19.

Here the CDR3 reads CASSPVTGSIGYEQYF. The CDR3 region has the DNA TGTGCCAGCTCACCGGTTACAGGATCCATTGGCTACGAGCAGTACTTC. This chain connects TRBV18 to TRBJ2-7, with a possible D match to TRBD1 (5 bases). This CDR3 region has 16 residues. V dropped 3 bases and J dropped 3 bases, with 18 bases sitting between them. Germline CDR1 KGHSH, CDR2 LQKENI.